This T cell receptor (beta chain) was sequenced during a study of blood T cells in healthy people across ages (dated by TCRdb to the mid-2010s). For the study in its entirety: In model experiments, template switching captured roughly one uniquely barcoded TCR beta cDNA molecule for every two T cells. To track age-related changes in TCR beta repertoire diversity, the study relied on deep sequencing normalized with unique cDNA molecular identifiers. The donors were split into four age groups: young (average 16 years), middle-aged (more than 35), aged (over 55) and long-lived (approximately 80). Donors of different ages were randomly distributed across sequencing lanes to avoid experimental bias. Two additional independent replicas of 1 million unique cDNA reads from the same blood draw were analyzed for two donors (one aged 18 to 30 and one aged 80 or older).

Clipping removes 5 bases from V and 8 bases from J, with 9 as the unmatched junction base count. From the cysteine up to the phenylalanine, the CDR3 has a length of 16 residues. This entry keeps only the CDR3 DNA: 48 bases, framed from base 1. The germline V gene (reference sequence) specifies DFQATT as CDR1 and SNEGSKA as CDR2. The receptor library was made with 5' RACE. The sequencer listed for this sample is Illumina HiSeq 2500. A second PCR of about 7 to 12 cycles was run with a J-beta primer mix and a sample-barcoded 5' primer. Each TCR beta cDNA molecule received a unique molecular identifier from a template-switch 5' adaptor carrying 12 random nucleotides. At least 3 million CDR3-containing paired-end reads were obtained from each sample. First-strand cDNA was synthesized from all RNA with the Mint cDNA synthesis kit, primed by a TRBC-specific oligonucleotide. Following uracil-DNA glycosylase treatment, a first 18-cycle PCR with universal primers M1SS and BC2_uni_R was performed on all cDNA. Turning to the authors' computational methods: Normalization of each sample was performed by random selection of 1 million high-quality reads, each carrying a distinct molecular identifier. Instead of being binned into consensus sequences, reads that shared molecular identifiers were thrown out. MiTCR, with a Q25 quality threshold and the strictest error-elimination algorithm, was used for CDR3 identification, clonotype clustering and error correction. Lower-bound total TCR beta diversity was estimated with a nonparametric unseen species model using Euler transformation. Using fastp at Q25 and MiXCR, TCRdb reprocessed the public reads and kept productive beta chains. Merged by CDR3 protein, the rows form single entries marked with the most common genes and DNA. The V and J calls shown here were made by TCRdb, not taken from the authors' results. The sample includes over 1,200,000 distinct CDR3 sequences, with around 59% observed a single time. The ten largest clones add up to about 6.7% of the sample.

What the research found in general, with its limitations: Bulk unsorted PBMC profiling prevented conclusive comparison of naive and antigen-experienced compartments. Because donor CMV infection status was unknown, age-related changes in expanded clonotypes were potentially confounded. Observed TCR beta diversity per million T cells fell roughly linearly with age, and a significant reduction was already apparent by age roughly 41. Estimates of total diversity from one million sequenced T cells were regarded as lower bounds and underestimates. Compared with the aged group, the long-lived group had more naive CD4+ T cells, fewer expanded clones and increased TCR diversity, suggesting age selection. A strong correlation was found between observed TCR beta diversity and the percentage of naive T cells measured by flow cytometry.

Concerning this clonotype: Which antigen it targets is not known. Base quality data are lacking; no much larger clone is found one base away.

The donors were some 36 Caucasian individuals from Russia, aged about 6 to 100 years, who were systemically healthy. Each donor gave approximately 9.4 milliliters of peripheral blood, drawn into EDTA-treated Vacutainer tubes. Ficoll-Paque density-gradient centrifugation was used to isolate PBMCs, with at least 7 million per sample. Total RNA, at least 5 micrograms per sample, was extracted from PBMCs with Trizol reagent. For every donor, an aliquot of PBMCs went through flow cytometry to measure the percentages of naive CD45RAhigh/CD27high T cells. Sequencing was done on a sample of blood. This receptor was identified in a man in his late teens or twenties in good health. The sequence is built from TRBV20-1 and TRBJ2-1; 16 nucleotides in the junction match TRBD2. The bases read TGCAGTGCTTTAGGGACTAGCGGGAGGGCGGGTTATGAGCAGTTCTTC. It specifies CSALGTSGRAGYEQFF.